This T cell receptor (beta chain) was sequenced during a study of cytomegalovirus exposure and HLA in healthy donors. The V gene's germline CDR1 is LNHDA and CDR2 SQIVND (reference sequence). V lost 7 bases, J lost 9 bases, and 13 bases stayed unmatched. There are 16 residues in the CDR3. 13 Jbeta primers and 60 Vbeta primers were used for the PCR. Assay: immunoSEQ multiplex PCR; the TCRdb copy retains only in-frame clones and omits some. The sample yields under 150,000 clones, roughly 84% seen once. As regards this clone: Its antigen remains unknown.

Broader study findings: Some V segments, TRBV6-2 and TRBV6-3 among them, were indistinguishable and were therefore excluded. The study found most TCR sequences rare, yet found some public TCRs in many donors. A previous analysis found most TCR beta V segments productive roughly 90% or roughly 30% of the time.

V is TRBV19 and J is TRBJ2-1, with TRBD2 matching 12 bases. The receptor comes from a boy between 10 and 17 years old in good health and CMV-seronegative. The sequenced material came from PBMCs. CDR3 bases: TGTGCCAGTAACCTATATCTAGCGGGGGGGGAGTCTGAGCAGTTCTTC. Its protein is CASNLYLAGGESEQFF.